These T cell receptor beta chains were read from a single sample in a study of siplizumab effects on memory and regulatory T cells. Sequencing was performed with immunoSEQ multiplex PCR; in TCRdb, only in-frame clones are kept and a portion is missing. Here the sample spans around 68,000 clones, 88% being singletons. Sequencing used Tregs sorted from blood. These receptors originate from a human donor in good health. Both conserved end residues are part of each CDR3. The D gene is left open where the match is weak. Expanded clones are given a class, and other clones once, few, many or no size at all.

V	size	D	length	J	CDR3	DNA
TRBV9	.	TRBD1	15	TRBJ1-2	CASSIEQGILGGYTF	TGTGCCAGCAGCATCGAACAGGGGATTTTGGGGGGCTACACCTTC
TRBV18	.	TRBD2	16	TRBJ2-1	CASSRDTGTSDNEQFF	TGTGCCAGCTCACGGGATACCGGGACTAGCGACAATGAGCAGTTCTTC
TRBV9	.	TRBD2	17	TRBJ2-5	CASGTYFAGGLGETQYF	TGTGCCAGCGGGACCTACTTTGCGGGAGGCTTGGGGGAGACCCAGTACTTC
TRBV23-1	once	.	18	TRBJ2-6	CARPGRPPLISGANVLTF	TGCGCCAGGCCGGGGCGCCCCCCTCTGATCTCTGGGGCCAACGTCCTGACTTTC
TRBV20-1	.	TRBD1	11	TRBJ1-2	CSARGQQGYTF	TGCAGTGCTAGAGGTCAACAGGGGTACACCTTC
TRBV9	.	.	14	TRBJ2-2	CASSVVGRGGELFF	TGTGCCAGCAGCGTAGTTGGACGGGGCGGGGAGCTGTTTTTT
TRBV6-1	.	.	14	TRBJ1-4	CASTVVLEGEKLFF	TGTGCCAGCACAGTCGTTCTGGAGGGTGAAAAACTGTTTTTT
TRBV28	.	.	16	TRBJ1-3	CASSISFHNSGNTIYF	TGTGCCAGCAGTATTTCCTTCCATAACTCTGGAAACACCATATATTTT
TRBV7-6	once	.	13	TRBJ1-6	CASSLRGNSPLHF	TGTGCCAGCAGCTTAAGGGGGAATTCACCCCTCCACTTT
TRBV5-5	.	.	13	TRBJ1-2	CASSLVLWNGYTF	TGTGCCAGCAGCTTAGTACTGTGGAATGGCTACACCTTC
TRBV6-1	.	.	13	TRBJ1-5	CASSPVVNQPQHF	TGTGCCAGCAGTCCTGTCGTGAATCAGCCCCAGCATTTT
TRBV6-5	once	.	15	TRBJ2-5	CASSHGPGGVETQYF	TGTGCCAGCAGCCACGGGCCAGGTGGGGTGGAGACCCAGTACTTC
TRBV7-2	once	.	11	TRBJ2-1	CASSPSTEQFF	TGTGCCAGCAGCCCTAGCACTGAGCAGTTCTTC
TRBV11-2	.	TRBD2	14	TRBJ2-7	CASSSLAGGYEQYF	TGTGCCAGCAGCTCCCTAGCGGGGGGGTACGAGCAGTACTTC
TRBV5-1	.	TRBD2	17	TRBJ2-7	CASSGATSEDINYEQYF	TGCGCCAGCAGCGGTGCAACTAGCGAAGATATCAACTACGAGCAGTACTTC
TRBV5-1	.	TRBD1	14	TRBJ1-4	CASSRDRGNEKLFF	TGCGCCAGCAGCCGGGACAGGGGAAATGAAAAACTGTTTTTT
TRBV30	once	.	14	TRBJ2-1	CAWTPWHPGNEQFF	TGTGCCTGGACCCCTTGGCACCCGGGCAATGAGCAGTTCTTC
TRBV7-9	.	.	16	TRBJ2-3	CASSLAGGAGTDTQYF	TGTGCCAGCAGCTTAGCGGGGGGGGCGGGCACAGATACGCAGTATTTT
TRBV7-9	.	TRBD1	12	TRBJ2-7	CASRGQGPEQYF	TGTGCCAGCAGGGGACAGGGCCCCGAGCAGTACTTC
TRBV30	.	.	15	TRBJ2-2	CAWSYLGRGTGELFF	TGTGCCTGGAGTTATTTGGGCAGAGGGACCGGGGAGCTGTTTTTT
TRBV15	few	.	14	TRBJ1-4	CATRGDNWGEKLFF	TGTGCCACCAGAGGGGATAATTGGGGTGAAAAACTGTTTTTT
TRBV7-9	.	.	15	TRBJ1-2	CASSRVAGVNYGYTF	TGTGCCAGCAGCCGGGTGGCAGGGGTCAACTATGGCTACACCTTC
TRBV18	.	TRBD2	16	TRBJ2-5	CASSLGLAGARETQYF	TGTGCCAGCTCATTAGGACTAGCGGGAGCCCGAGAGACCCAGTACTTC
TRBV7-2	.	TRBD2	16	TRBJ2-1	CASSSSYLAGGNEQFF	TGTGCCAGCAGCTCCTCCTATCTGGCGGGAGGGAATGAGCAGTTCTTC
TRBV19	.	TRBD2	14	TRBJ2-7	CASSRPGLANEQYF	TGTGCCAGTAGTAGGCCGGGACTAGCGAACGAGCAGTACTTC
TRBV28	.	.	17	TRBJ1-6	CASSFLNSGHYNSPLHF	TGTGCCAGCAGTTTCCTCAATTCGGGACACTATAATTCACCCCTCCACTTT
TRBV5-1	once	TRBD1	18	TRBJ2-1	CASSSRPGQGISYNEQFF	TGCGCCAGCAGCTCCCGGCCGGGACAGGGGATCTCCTACAATGAGCAGTTCTTC
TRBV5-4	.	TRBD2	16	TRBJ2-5	CASSLGLRGDGETQYF	TGTGCCAGCAGCTTGGGTTTGCGGGGGGACGGGGAGACCCAGTACTTC
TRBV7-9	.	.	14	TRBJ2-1	CASSLRTNGDEQFF	TGTGCCAGCAGCTTAAGAACAAACGGGGATGAGCAGTTCTTC